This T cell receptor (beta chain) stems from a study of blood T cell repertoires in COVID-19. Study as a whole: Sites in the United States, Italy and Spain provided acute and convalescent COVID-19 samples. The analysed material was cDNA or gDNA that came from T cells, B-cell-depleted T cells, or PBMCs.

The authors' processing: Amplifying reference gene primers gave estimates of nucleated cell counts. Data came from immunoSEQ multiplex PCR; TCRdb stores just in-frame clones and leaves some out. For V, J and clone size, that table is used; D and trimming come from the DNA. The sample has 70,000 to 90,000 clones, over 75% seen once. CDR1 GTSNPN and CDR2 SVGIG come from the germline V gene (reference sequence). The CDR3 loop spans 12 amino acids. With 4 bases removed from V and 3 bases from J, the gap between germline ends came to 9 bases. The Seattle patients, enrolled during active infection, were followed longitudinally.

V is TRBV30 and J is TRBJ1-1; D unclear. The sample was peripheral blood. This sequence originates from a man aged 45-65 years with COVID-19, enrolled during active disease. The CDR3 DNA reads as TGTGCCTGGACACCTATCTACACTGAAGCTTTCTTT. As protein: CAWTPIYTEAFF.